The T cell receptor (beta chain) under discussion was sequenced for a study of cytomegalovirus exposure and HLA in healthy donors. Deletions cut 4 bases from V and 2 bases from J, with 9 bases between. The CDR3 is 13 residues long. Germline V gives CDR1 LNHDA, CDR2 SQIVND (reference sequence). The PCR had 60 Vbeta and 13 Jbeta primers. Some clones are missing from TCRdb's copy, which holds only in-frame ones; the method was immunoSEQ multiplex PCR. Among roughly 100,000 clones listed, over 9% were seen once. This chain uses TRBV19 with TRBJ2-7; tentatively, D is TRBD2 (5 bases). The sequence came from a man between 40 and 49 years old in good health and CMV-seropositive. The sequenced material came from PBMCs. CDR3 loop: CASSSGPAYEQYF. In nucleotides, the CDR3 is TGTGCCAGTAGTAGCGGGCCCGCCTACGAGCAGTACTTC.